In its sample, the clone carrying this T cell receptor beta chain was seen once. As yet, its antigen is unknown. This record comes from a study of a mutant IDH1 vaccine in newly diagnosed glioma. Across the whole study: Treated patients were roughly 62% male, approximately 38% female, mean age 40.4 years. General study points: Detectable vaccine-induced immune responses arose in around 93% of patients.

Specified time point: week 11, during vaccination. One vaccine dose held 300 ug of mutant IDH1 20-mer peptide and came with topical imiquimod. Per germline, CDR1 WSHSY and CDR2 SAAADI. This CDR3 contains 15 residues. V dropped 5 bases and J dropped 7; count of bases not matched to a gene: 5. The repertoire was sequenced with immunoSEQ multiplex PCR; TCRdb's copy has only in-frame clones and lacks some. The data show roughly 120,000 clones, with 85% to 90% seen just once and 0.6% to 0.75% held by the top ten. The chain is built from TRBV10-2 and TRBJ2-2; 12 bases fit TRBD1. The receptor's source is a woman in her forties or fifties with glioma. Specimen: PBMCs, collected from a glioma patient whose treatment included an IDH1 peptide vaccine. CDR3 in amino acids: CASSPGQGALGELFF. In nucleotides, the CDR3 is TGCGCCAGCAGTCCGGGACAGGGGGCCCTCGGGGAGCTGTTTTTT.